The source of this T cell receptor beta chain is a study of beta chain features in type 1 diabetes. The whole isolated RNA underwent reverse transcription, so sequencing captured expressed TCRB transcripts. The data were produced by immunoSEQ multiplex PCR, yet TCRdb's version contains in-frame clones alone and is incomplete. The sample contains approximately 340,000 clones, roughly 16% of which appear only once. Germline loops: CDR1 SEHNR, CDR2 FQNEAQ (reference sequence). The CDR3 runs to 16 residues. The V and J ends lost 2 bases and 7 bases, in that order; junction bases with no gene match: 8. The specimen was naive CD4+ T cells from blood. The TCR originated in a woman aged 18-29 years in good health. This chain connects TRBV7-9 to TRBJ2-1; TRBD2 matches 10 bases. The CDR3 DNA is TGTGCCAGCAGCTTAAGCGGGAGGGCCGGTGTGAATGAGCAGTTCTTC. It translates to CASSLSGRAGVNEQFF.